Shown below are 14 T cell receptor beta chains from a single sample sequenced in a study of blood T cell repertoires in COVID-19. Some clones are missing from TCRdb's copy, which holds only in-frame ones; the method was immunoSEQ multiplex PCR. This table holds 100,000 to 140,000 clones, 84% found once. The sample consisted of peripheral blood. The receptors shown here come from a human donor in a cohort sampled during active COVID-19.

The J gene is TRBJ1-2, the V gene TRBV6-1, with TRBD1 matching 7 bases. Germline CDR1 and CDR2: MNHNS and SASEGT. V shed 1 base, J shed 7 bases, and the junction held 9 bases outside the gene matches. The CDR3 consists of 15 residues. The CDR3 DNA sequence: TGTGCCAGCAGTGAAGGGTGGAAGGGGGCGGGTGGCTACACCTTC. Protein product: CASSEGWKGAGGYTF.

This chain links TRBV6-5 with TRBJ2-7, with a weak D call TRBD1 (5 bases). The CDR3 spans 13 residues. V gave up 0 bases and J gave up 5 bases, with 8 bases separating them. Germline assignment: CDR1 MNHEY and CDR2 SVGAGI. The CDR3 DNA follows: TGTGCCAGCAGTTACTCAGACAGCCACGAGCAGTACTTC. Its protein is CASSYSDSHEQYF.

V usage is TRBV7-2 and J usage is TRBJ2-5, with D possibly TRBD1 on 5 matching bases. The germline V gene encodes CDR1 SGHTA and CDR2 FQGNSA. Between the trimmed V and J ends, which lost 1 base and 7 bases, there was a span of 19 bases. This CDR3 contains 16 residues. The DNA for the CDR3 is TGTGCCAGCAGCTTAGAGTTGGGGCAGCCCTTTCGGACCCAGTACTTC. Amino acids: CASSLELGQPFRTQYF.

This clone has only a few counts. The V and J genes are TRBV6-2 or TRBV6-3 and TRBJ2-7; 8 bases fit TRBD1. Unmatched junction bases numbered 3, after V lost 5 bases and J lost 0 bases. The V gene's germline CDR1 is MNHEY and CDR2 SVGEGT. The CDR3 has 14 amino acids. CDR3 bases: TGTGCCAGCAGTACAGGGGGGAGCTCCTACGAGCAGTACGTC. Its translation is CASSTGGSSYEQYV.

This chain joins TRBV10-3 and TRBJ2-1; D possibly corresponds to TRBD1 (6 bases). The germline gives CDR1 ENHRY, CDR2 SYGVKD. The CDR3 consists of 15 residues. The germline V and J ends were trimmed by 0 bases and 5 bases, with 11 bases remaining between them. The CDR3 DNA follows: TGTGCCATCAGTGAGTCGGGGGCGACGAACAATGAGCAGTTCTTC. The encoded protein is CAISESGATNNEQFF.

There are a few counts of this clone. The rearrangement links TRBV5-4 to TRBJ2-1; the D is unclear. The germline V gene encodes CDR1 SGHNT and CDR2 YYREEE (reference sequence). This CDR3 comprises 15 residues. With 2 bases removed from V and 3 bases from J, the gap between germline ends came to 12 bases. The CDR3 region is CASSFGSSIYNEQFF. CDR3 coding DNA: TGTGCCAGCAGCTTCGGTAGTTCTATCTACAATGAGCAGTTCTTC.

This clone has only a few counts. The V call is TRBV29-1, the J call TRBJ2-2; the match to TRBD2 covers 14 bases. Unmatched junction bases numbered 14, after V lost 7 bases and J lost 7 bases. This CDR3 is built from 17 residues. The germline gives CDR1 SQVTM, CDR2 ANQGSEA. The CDR3 here is CSASGLAGGYTSGELFF. The CDR3 DNA reads as TGCAGCGCCTCTGGACTAGCGGGAGGATACACTAGCGGGGAGCTGTTTTTT.

This chain links TRBV19 with TRBJ2-5; no clear D gene. The CDR3 extends over 14 amino acids. Germline-derived CDR1 and CDR2 are LNHDA and SQIVND (reference sequence). The V end lost 7 bases, the J end lost 5 bases, and 17 bases lay between the germline ends. The CDR3 DNA reads TGTGCCAGTAACTTATGGAGAGTTAGGGAGACCCAGTACTTC. This gives the protein CASNLWRVRETQYF.

The V and J genes are TRBV7-2 and TRBJ2-1, with a weak D call TRBD2 (5 bases). The CDR3 loop spans 18 amino acids. Germline V gives CDR1 SGHTA, CDR2 FQGNSA. The ends were cut back, 4 bases at V and 5 bases at J, with 24 bases in the middle. CDR3 sequence: CASSSTLLGLPVNNEQFF. The CDR3 region has the DNA TGTGCCAGCAGCTCCACTCTTTTAGGACTGCCCGTGAACAATGAGCAGTTCTTC.

With regard to this clone: Different DNA sequences within this sample yield the same CDR3. J is TRBJ2-5 and V is TRBV18; D possibly corresponds to TRBD1 (7 bases). The germline CDR1 and CDR2 sequences are KGHSH and LQKENI. V was trimmed by 3 bases and J by 4 bases, leaving 9 bases between them. This CDR3 contains 13 residues. CDR3 nucleotides: TGTGCCAGCTCACCCCAGGGGGGAGAGACCCAGTACTTC. This translates into CASSPQGGETQYF. The whole variable domain, filled in from reference TRBV18 and TRBJ2-5, reads NAGVMQNPRHLVRRRGQEARLRCSPMKGHSHVYWYRQLPEEGLKFMVYLQKENIIDESGMPKERFSAEFPKEGPSILRIQQVVRGDSAAYFCASSPQGGETQYFGPGTRLLVL.

The chain has TRBV7-2 and TRBJ2-1, with 12 bases fitting TRBD2. V lost 7 bases and J lost 8; bases outside the gene matches: 9. CDR1 and CDR2 (germline): SGHTA, FQGNSA. The CDR3 is 15 residues long. CDR3 sequence (DNA): TGTGCCAGCAACCCTCTAGCGGGAGGGCCAGATGAGCAGTTCTTC. Its translation is CASNPLAGGPDEQFF.

The chain employs TRBV7-3 and TRBJ2-7; 9 nucleotides align to TRBD1. The germline gives CDR1 SGHTA, CDR2 FQGTGA. The CDR3 covers 15 residues. The V and J ends lost 5 bases and 9 bases, in that order; junction bases with no gene match: 14. This CDR3 is CASSLGQGGIGSQYF. CDR3 nucleotides: TGTGCCAGCAGCCTGGGACAGGGTGGGATAGGTTCGCAGTACTTC.

This chain connects TRBV5-8 to TRBJ1-2; 10 bases are a match to TRBD1. Germline CDR1 SGHTS, CDR2 YDEGEE. The CDR3 is 14 residues long. Trimming took 4 bases from V and 5 from J; bases not matched to a gene: 5. CDR3 amino acids: CASSLGQGSYGYTF. Written as DNA, the CDR3 is TGTGCCAGCAGCCTGGGACAGGGGTCGTATGGCTACACCTTC.

The chain is built from TRBV3-1 (or the pseudogene TRBV3-2) and TRBJ1-2, with TRBD1 matching over 7 bases. V was clipped by 5 bases and J by 1 base; unmatched bases: 4. The CDR3 contains 14 residues. Germline CDR1 and CDR2: LGHDT and YNNKEL (reference sequence). The CDR3 bases are TGTGCCAGCAGCGACAGGGCCGGTAACTATGGCTACACCTTC. Residues: CASSDRAGNYGYTF.